The 16 T cell receptor beta chains presented below share a single source sample, sequenced in a study of CD8+ T cells in alopecia areata. Sequencing templates came from extracted RNA that was reverse transcribed into cDNA. This table comes from immunoSEQ multiplex PCR, and its TCRdb copy is limited to in-frame clones, with some not included. The repertoire holds more than 100,000 clones, with approximately 52% as singletons. Sequencing used CD4+ T cells sorted from blood. These receptors were collected from a human donor in good health.

J is TRBJ1-1 and V is TRBV30; 8 nucleotides align to TRBD1. The CDR3 has 13 residues. Germline V gene data show CDR1 as GTSNPN and CDR2 as SVGIG (reference sequence). The V segment lost 2 bases and the J segment 7 bases; nucleotides outside the gene matches: 6. The CDR3 here is CAWSSGQGDEAFF. The CDR3 region has the DNA TGTGCCTGGAGTAGTGGACAGGGCGATGAAGCTTTCTTT.

This clone is a singleton in its sample. The V call is TRBV2, the J call TRBJ2-2; possibly TRBD1 or TRBD2 for D (5 bases each). CDR1 is SNHLY and CDR2 is FYNNEI in the germline V gene. V gave up 4 bases and J gave up 4 bases, with 13 bases separating them. The CDR3 spans 15 residues. The DNA of the CDR3 is TGTGCCAGCAGTGCCCAGGGAGCTAGCACCGGGGAGCTGTTTTTT. This encodes CASSAQGASTGELFF. Together with reference TRBV2 and TRBJ2-2, the CDR3 gives the full variable domain: EPEVTQTPSHQVTQMGQEVILRCVPISNHLYFYWYRQILGQKVEFLVSFYNNEISEKSEIFDDQFSVERPDGSNFTLKIRSTKLEDSAMYFCASSAQGASTGELFFGEGSRLTVL.

This clone appeared a few times. The chain carries TRBV25-1 and TRBJ1-3, with 7 bases lining up with TRBD1. The CDR3 runs to 18 residues. Trimming at V came to 10 bases and at J to 3 bases, leaving 21 bases not matched to a gene. Germline V gene sequence: CDR1 MGHDK, CDR2 SYGVNS. In DNA form, the CDR3 reads TGTGCCACCCTGAACATTTCAGCTGGAGGGGGCTTTGGAAACACCATATATTTT. Translated: CATLNISAGGGFGNTIYF.

CDR3 loop: CASSPRTSGGRGELFF. Here the CDR3 DNA reads TGTGCCAGCAGCCCTCGGACTAGCGGGGGACGGGGGGAGCTGTTTTTT. V is TRBV7-8 and J is TRBJ2-2; TRBD2 agrees at 13 bases. Germline assignment: CDR1 SGHVS and CDR2 FQNEAQ. The CDR3 runs 16 residues. With V trimmed by 5 bases and J by 8 bases, 8 bases remained unmatched.

The chain uses TRBV28 and TRBJ1-2; D unresolved. CDR1 MDHEN and CDR2 SYDVKM come from the germline V gene. The V end was cut by 3 bases, the J end by 8 bases, with 13 bases between. The CDR3 contains 13 residues. The chain's CDR3 is CASSFASSIGYTF. DNA for the CDR3: TGTGCCAGCAGTTTTGCCAGTTCTATCGGCTACACCTTC.

The chain joins TRBV19 to TRBJ1-5, with 10 positions matching TRBD1. The CDR3 is 15 amino acids. Germline assignment: CDR1 LNHDA and CDR2 SQIVND (reference sequence). The junction had 11 bases not matched to a gene; V was cut back by 6 bases and J by 9 bases. The CDR3 DNA reads as TGTGCCAGTAGGCGGGACAGGGGTTTGTACGGGCCCCAGCATTTT. Protein: CASRRDRGLYGPQHF.

This clone was seen more than once but under ten times. One end of the junction fails to match germline, which may point to a read error. The rearrangement links TRBV7-7 to TRBJ2-5; 7 bases are a match to TRBD1. Looked up from germline, CDR1 is SSHAT and CDR2 is FNYEAQ (reference sequence). The CDR3 sequence is 13 residues long. CDR3 residues: CASSQGQQETQYF. Written as DNA, the CDR3 is TGTGCTAGCAGCCAGGGACAGCAAGAGACCCAGTACTTC. Using reference TRBV7-7 and TRBJ2-5 for the parts outside the CDR3, the full variable domain is GAGVSQSPRYKVTKRGQDVTLRCDPISSHATLYWYQQALGQGPEFLTYFNYEAQPDKSGLPSDRFSAERPEGSISTLTIQRTEQRDSAMYRCASSQGQQETQYFGPGTRLLVL.

This clone was found once. The rearrangement joins TRBV6-5 to TRBJ1-6, with D unresolved. This CDR3 region has 14 residues. Germline lookup yields CDR1 MNHEY and CDR2 SVGAGI. V lost 5 bases to trimming and J lost 6 bases, with 11 bases between them. DNA for the CDR3: TGTGCCAGCAGTGAATATGGGGTTAATTCACCCCTCCACTTT. Translating gives CASSEYGVNSPLHF.

The V gene is TRBV2, the J gene TRBJ1-5; D might be TRBD1 (6 bases). Deletions cut 7 bases from V and 2 bases from J, with 12 bases between. The CDR3 is 14 amino acids. Germline V gene lookup returns CDR1 SNHLY and CDR2 FYNNEI. The CDR3 sequence is CASNREQGNQPQHF. CDR3 bases: TGTGCCAGCAACAGGGAGCAGGGCAATCAGCCCCAGCATTTT.

The CDR3 here is CATTADNDPYNEQFF. The CDR3 bases are TGTGCCACCACCGCCGACAACGACCCTTACAATGAGCAGTTCTTC. V and J are TRBV15 and TRBJ2-1; D gene uncertain. CDR3 length: 15 residues. Per the germline V gene, CDR1 is LNHNV and CDR2 is YYDKDF (reference sequence). V was shortened by 7 bases and J by 4 bases, with 17 bases between the two germline ends.

The V and J genes are TRBV7-2 and TRBJ2-2; perhaps TRBD2 as D (6 bases). This CDR3 comprises 14 residues. The V end lost 11 bases, the J end lost 5 bases, and 18 bases lay between the germline ends. The germline V gene encodes CDR1 SGHTA and CDR2 FQGNSA. The CDR3 DNA follows: TGTGCCCTCGCCCGGGCGGGGTTAACCGGGGAGCTGTTTTTT. Protein product: CALARAGLTGELFF.

In its sample, this clone was seen a few times. The chain employs TRBV7-2 and TRBJ2-2; D perhaps matches TRBD2 (5 bases). The length of the CDR3 is 14 residues. Germline V gene data show CDR1 as SGHTA and CDR2 as FQGNSA. V was clipped by 2 bases and J by 6 bases, with 10 bases between them. CDR3 sequence (DNA): TGTGCCAGCAGCTTAAGTCTAGCCCCCGGGGAGCTGTTTTTT. This gives the protein CASSLSLAPGELFF.

Written as DNA, the CDR3 is TGTGCCAGCAGCCAGGCGTTGACCCACGAGCAGTACTTC. Encoded protein: CASSQALTHEQYF. The chain couples TRBV4-2 to TRBJ2-7; no definite D call. The germline V gene has CDR1 LGHNA and CDR2 YNFKEQ. This CDR3 is built from 13 residues. The V end lost 3 bases, the J end lost 5 bases, and 11 bases lay between the germline ends.

The chain joins TRBV25-1 to TRBJ2-7; tentatively, D is TRBD1 (5 bases). V was shortened by 6 bases and J by 3 bases, with 18 bases between the two germline ends. The CDR3 length is 15 residues. Looked up from germline, CDR1 is MGHDK and CDR2 is SYGVNS. The CDR3 region has the DNA TGTGCCAGCAGCCCCCTGGGGCAGGGAAACTACGAGCAGTACTTC. This encodes CASSPLGQGNYEQYF.

J is TRBJ2-2 and V is TRBV5-1, with D hard to call. V lost 5 bases and J lost 3, with 11 bases in between. CDR1 is SGHRS, CDR2 YFSETQ, per germline. The CDR3 loop spans 14 amino acids. The CDR3 nucleotides are TGCGCCAGCAGGTCTGACCCTCACACCGGGGAGCTGTTTTTT. Encoded protein: CASRSDPHTGELFF.

The chain is built from TRBV5-1 and TRBJ2-5; TRBD1 or TRBD2 may be the D gene (5 bases each). The CDR3 runs 17 residues. CDR1 is SGHRS and CDR2 is YFSETQ in the germline V gene. The V end was cut by 0 bases, the J end by 5 bases, with 20 bases between. The CDR3 coding sequence is TGCGCCAGCAGCTTGGGCGGATGGGGCGCGGGTCTGGAGACCCAGTACTTC. This translates into CASSLGGWGAGLETQYF.